This TCR beta chain appears in the sequencing data of a study of cytomegalovirus exposure and HLA in healthy donors. Study context: Among approximately 400 genotyped donors, approximately 80% fell in the Caucasian-associated ancestry cluster.

The PCR had 60 Vbeta and 13 Jbeta primers. The table came from immunoSEQ multiplex PCR; TCRdb's copy has only in-frame clones and leaves some out. The table lists roughly 100,000 clones, with around 0.59% in the top ten. Study conclusions and caveats: Sequence variants that were highly shared formed a cluster that was likely a sequencing artifact.

CDR3 length equals 13 residues. The junction had 3 bases not matched to a gene; V was cut back by 7 bases and J by 4 bases. From germline, CDR1 is LNHDA and CDR2 SQIVND (reference sequence). In regard to this clone: Its cognate antigen is unknown.

The source material was PBMCs. This chain uses TRBV19 with TRBJ2-7; 11 positions agree with TRBD1. This receptor was taken from a man aged 50 to 60 in good health and CMV-seronegative. The DNA for the CDR3 is TGTGCCAGTAAGGACAGGGGGCAGTACGAGCAGTACTTC. It encodes CASKDRGQYEQYF.